The 28 T cell receptor beta chains given below trace back to one sample, sequenced in a study of glioma-infiltrating T cells after dendritic cell vaccination. The assay was immunoSEQ multiplex PCR, and TCRdb's table has in-frame clones only and misses some. The sample has roughly 83,000 clones; around 86% are singletons. The sequencing used blood, collected before dendritic cell vaccination. These receptors were collected from a human donor with glioblastoma.

This chain uses TRBV13 with TRBJ2-3; 12 positions match TRBD1. J gave up 5 bases and V 7 bases, and 10 bases lay outside the gene matches. CDR1 and CDR2 (germline): PRHDT, FYEKMQ (reference sequence). CDR3 length equals 16 residues. For the CDR3, the DNA is TGTGCCAGCATCGTAGGGGGACAGGGGGCCGGAGATACGCAGTATTTT. This gives the protein CASIVGGQGAGDTQYF.

This chain uses TRBV7-8 with TRBJ1-1; D may be TRBD1 (5 bases). Trimming took off 6 bases at V and 1 base at J, with 9 bases between the two ends. CDR3 length: 13 residues. Germline V gene lookup returns CDR1 SGHVS and CDR2 FQNEAQ. Here the CDR3 reads CASRYTGNTEAFF. The CDR3 DNA reads TGTGCCAGCAGATACACAGGGAACACTGAAGCTTTCTTT.

The chain recombines TRBV27 with TRBJ1-5; 7 bases are shared with TRBD1. Trimming took 7 bases from V and 6 from J; bases not matched to a gene: 9. This CDR3 has 14 residues. Germline V lookup: CDR1 MNHEY, CDR2 SMNVEV (reference sequence). The CDR3: CASTLRQGGQPQHF. CDR3 coding DNA: TGTGCCAGCACCCTACGACAGGGCGGTCAGCCCCAGCATTTT.

In nucleotides, the CDR3 is TGTGCCAGCAGCGTAGGGCGGGACAGCAACTCCTACGAGCAGTACTTC. Its translation: CASSVGRDSNSYEQYF. V gene TRBV9 combines with J gene TRBJ2-7, with a tentative D call TRBD1 (7 bases). CDR1 is SGDLS, CDR2 YYNGEE, per germline. The CDR3 runs to 16 residues. Trimming stripped 0 bases from V and 0 bases from J, with 13 bases between.

CDR3 residues: CASSPPGTGQSGANVLTF. CDR3 sequence (DNA): TGTGCCAGCAGCCCGCCCGGGACAGGCCAGTCTGGGGCCAACGTCCTGACTTTC. This chain links TRBV7-9 with TRBJ2-6, with 8 bases identical to TRBD1. The CDR3 has 18 residues. Per the germline V gene, CDR1 is SEHNR and CDR2 is FQNEAQ (reference sequence). Losses at the gene ends were 5 bases for V and 1 base for J; bases not matched to a gene: 10.

The chain employs TRBV28 and TRBJ1-2; 9 positions agree with TRBD1. V trimming: 5 bases; J trimming: 4 bases; junction bases outside the gene matches: 17. The CDR3 runs 18 residues. Germline V gene lookup returns CDR1 MDHEN and CDR2 SYDVKM. Written as DNA, the CDR3 is TGTGCCAGCAGTCCCCGCGAACACTACAGGGGGCAAGGCTATGGCTACACCTTC. Translating gives CASSPREHYRGQGYGYTF.

This clone qualifies as medium-sized. The V call is TRBV27, the J call TRBJ2-7; 7 bases map to TRBD1. J was trimmed by 5 bases and V by 10 bases; bases with no gene match: 8. CDR1 and CDR2 from the germline V gene are MNHEY and SMNVEV (reference sequence). This CDR3 contains 12 residues. Here the CDR3 DNA reads TGTGCCACCGACAGGGCGCACGACGAGCAGTACTTC. Its protein product is CATDRAHDEQYF.

The chain is built from TRBV7-2 and TRBJ1-6; weak D call: TRBD1 (6 bases). Trimming removed 6 bases at V and 5 bases at J, with 11 bases between. Germline assignment: CDR1 SGHTA and CDR2 FQGNSA. The length of the CDR3 is 14 residues. The CDR3 reads CASSGQYNNSPLHF. CDR3 in DNA: TGTGCCAGCAGTGGACAGTACAATAATTCACCCCTCCACTTT.

This chain uses TRBV5-4 with TRBJ2-3; possible D gene TRBD2, 6 bases. In germline, CDR1 is SGHNT, CDR2 YYREEE (reference sequence). V was cut by 1 base and J by 3 bases, with 12 bases left in between. The CDR3 consists of 15 residues. The CDR3 protein is CASSLTQGGTDTQYF. The CDR3 DNA reads as TGTGCCAGCAGCTTGACCCAGGGAGGTACAGATACGCAGTATTTT.

This chain links TRBV5-1 with TRBJ2-7; 9 bases are shared with TRBD2. This CDR3 region has 15 residues. Per germline, CDR1 SGHRS and CDR2 YFSETQ. V lost 3 bases and J lost 2; bases outside the gene matches: 6. The CDR3 here is CASSYDIAGAYEQYF. In DNA, the CDR3 is TGCGCCAGCAGCTATGATATAGCGGGGGCCTACGAGCAGTACTTC.

This clone was detected a few times. This rearrangement joins TRBV6-6 to TRBJ2-7, with 10 nucleotides matching TRBD1. This CDR3 is 15 amino acids long. Germline lookup yields CDR1 MNHNY and CDR2 SVGAGI (reference sequence). The J segment lost 0 bases and the V segment lost 6 bases, leaving 5 bases of the junction unmatched. CDR3 in DNA: TGTGCCAGCAGCCCGGGACAGGGGTACTCCTACGAGCAGTACTTC. Translation: CASSPGQGYSYEQYF.

V gene TRBV14 combines with J gene TRBJ2-2; TRBD1 is a possible D gene (6 bases). V lost 6 bases, J lost 7 bases, and 15 bases lay in between. The germline gives CDR1 SGHDN, CDR2 FVKESK. The CDR3 contains 14 residues. CDR3 DNA sequence: TGTGCCAGCAGTCAACAGGGCTGGGTCGGGGAGCTGTTTTTT. Protein sequence: CASSQQGWVGELFF.

This rearrangement joins TRBV7-2 to TRBJ2-7; D remains unclear. The germline gives CDR1 SGHTA, CDR2 FQGNSA. The CDR3 runs to 14 residues. V shed 3 bases and J shed 1 base, with 10 bases lying between them. The CDR3 nucleotides are TGTGCCAGCAGCTTTTCAACTTTTTCCTACGAGCAGTACTTC. Translation: CASSFSTFSYEQYF.

J is TRBJ2-2 and V is TRBV27, with 7 bases lining up with TRBD1. Germline trimming cut 4 bases from V and 4 bases from J; bases unmatched to any gene: 12. The CDR3 loop spans 17 amino acids. The germline CDR1 and CDR2 sequences are MNHEY and SMNVEV (reference sequence). The CDR3: CASSSTRTGRFTGELFF. In nucleotides, the CDR3 is TGTGCCAGCAGTTCCACAAGGACAGGACGCTTCACCGGGGAGCTGTTTTTT.

V is TRBV19 and J is TRBJ2-3, with 8 nucleotides matching TRBD1. This CDR3 has 16 residues. After removal of 4 bases from V and 4 bases from J, the junction contained 10 bases not matched to a gene. The germline V gene encodes CDR1 LNHDA and CDR2 SQIVND (reference sequence). CDR3 in amino acids: CASSTSTGAKADTQYF. CDR3 nucleotides: TGTGCCAGTAGTACCTCGACAGGGGCTAAGGCAGATACGCAGTATTTT.

In its sample, this clone was seen a few times. The V and J genes are TRBV5-4 and TRBJ1-2; 10 bases align to TRBD1. Germline loops: CDR1 SGHNT, CDR2 YYREEE (reference sequence). The CDR3 has 15 residues. The V gene end was trimmed by 0 bases and the J gene end by 5 bases; junction bases not matched to a gene: 4. As DNA, the CDR3 is TGTGCCAGCAGCTTGGGACAGGGGGCGGGGTATGGCTACACCTTC. Protein product: CASSLGQGAGYGYTF.

CDR3: CATSRAGQGAFGYTF. In DNA form, the CDR3 reads TGTGCCACCAGCAGAGCCGGACAGGGGGCGTTCGGCTACACCTTC. This sequence joins TRBV15 and TRBJ1-2; 11 bases map to TRBD1. This CDR3 is built from 15 residues. Germline assignment: CDR1 LNHNV and CDR2 YYDKDF (reference sequence). Germline trimming cut 1 base from V and 8 bases from J; bases unmatched to any gene: 6.

CDR3 residues: CASRDSNNSPLHF. Here the CDR3 DNA reads TGTGCCAGCAGAGACAGCAATAATTCACCCCTCCACTTT. This chain joins TRBV9 and TRBJ1-6; tentatively, D is TRBD1 (5 bases). The V gene's germline CDR1 is SGDLS and CDR2 YYNGEE. Trimming cost V 5 bases and J 5 bases, with 8 bases left between them. The CDR3 has 13 residues. Supplemented by reference TRBV9 and TRBJ1-6, the full variable domain reads DSGVTQTPKHLITATGQRVTLRCSPRSGDLSVYWYQQSLDQGLQFLIQYYNGEERAKGNILERFSAQQFPDLHSELNLSSLELGDSALYFCASRDSNNSPLHFGNGTRLTVT.

The CDR3: CASSPNPDSFYGYTF. CDR3 DNA sequence: TGCGCCAGCAGCCCCAACCCTGACAGCTTCTATGGCTACACCTTC. The chain couples TRBV4-3 to TRBJ1-2; D perhaps matches TRBD1 (5 bases). The CDR3 has 15 residues. Trimming left V 4 bases short and J 4 bases short, with 16 bases between. Germline-derived CDR1 and CDR2 are LGHNA and YSLEER.

The V and J genes are TRBV5-1 and TRBJ2-7; maybe TRBD1 (6 bases). V dropped 2 bases and J dropped 1 base, with 13 bases sitting between them. This CDR3 has 15 residues. Germline CDR1 SGHRS, CDR2 YFSETQ. CDR3 in amino acids: CASSFGATGSYEQYF. As DNA, the CDR3 is TGCGCCAGCAGCTTCGGGGCGACAGGTTCCTACGAGCAGTACTTC.

The rearrangement links TRBV29-1 to TRBJ1-1; D uncertain. This CDR3 comprises 11 residues. Germline V gives CDR1 SQVTM, CDR2 ANQGSEA. V lost 4 bases and J 2 bases, leaving 5 bases between the germline ends. In DNA, the CDR3 is TGCAGCGTTGGAGCTAACACTGAAGCTTTCTTT. It codes for CSVGANTEAFF.

This sequence joins TRBV7-2 and TRBJ2-1; weak D call: TRBD1 (7 bases). Germline CDR1 and CDR2: SGHTA and FQGNSA. The CDR3 covers 16 residues. The ends were cut back, 1 base at V and 7 bases at J, with 17 bases in the middle. The CDR3 nucleotides are TGTGCCAGCAGCTTAGAATTTGGAGGGGGCCTGAATGAGCAGTTCTTC. Translated: CASSLEFGGGLNEQFF. The complete variable domain, with remaining parts taken from reference TRBV7-2 and TRBJ2-1, reads GAGVSQSPSNKVTEKGKDVELRCDPISGHTALYWYRQSLGQGLEFLIYFQGNSAPDKSGLPSDRFSAERTGGSVSTLTIQRTQQEDSAVYLCASSLEFGGGLNEQFFGPGTRLTVL.

The chain is built from TRBV25-1 and TRBJ1-2; D uncertain. The CDR3 has 14 residues. V gave up 3 bases and J gave up 8 bases, with 16 bases separating them. Germline-derived CDR1 and CDR2 are MGHDK and SYGVNS. CDR3 sequence (DNA): TGTGCCAGCAGTGATGGTGGGTCCTGGCGGGGCTACACCTTC. It codes for CASSDGGSWRGYTF.

The J gene is TRBJ2-1, the V gene TRBV27; 8 bases align to TRBD2. V was pared by 2 bases and J by 3 bases, with 3 bases of the junction left unmatched. CDR1 MNHEY and CDR2 SMNVEV come from the germline V gene (reference sequence). CDR3 length equals 15 residues. The CDR3 is CASSLAGGHYNEQFF. The CDR3, as DNA: TGTGCCAGCAGTTTAGCGGGAGGCCACTACAATGAGCAGTTCTTC.

This chain connects TRBV2 to TRBJ1-4; the D is unclear. Deletions cut 7 bases from V and 10 bases from J, with 16 bases between. The CDR3 sequence is 13 residues long. Germline loops: CDR1 SNHLY, CDR2 FYNNEI. The CDR3: CASKEDYSIKLFF. The CDR3 bases are TGTGCCAGCAAGGAGGACTACTCCATAAAACTGTTTTTT.

V gene TRBV18 combines with J gene TRBJ2-1; perhaps TRBD2 as D (6 bases). Trimming removed 7 bases at V and 0 bases at J, with 13 bases between. This CDR3 region has 15 residues. Per the germline V gene, CDR1 is KGHSH and CDR2 is LQKENI. The CDR3, as DNA: TGTGCCAGCTTGCGCGGGGAGAGCTCCTACAATGAGCAGTTCTTC. This codes for CASLRGESSYNEQFF.

V gene TRBV7-9 combines with J gene TRBJ1-2; a possible D gene is TRBD1 (6 bases). Germline V gene lookup returns CDR1 SEHNR and CDR2 FQNEAQ (reference sequence). V was shortened by 1 base and J by 6 bases, with 12 bases between the two germline ends. The CDR3 sequence is 14 residues long. CDR3 sequence reads: CASSLGDRSNGYTF. The DNA of the CDR3 is TGTGCCAGCAGCTTAGGAGACAGGTCGAATGGCTACACCTTC. The variable domain in full, completed from reference TRBV7-9 and TRBJ1-2, reads DTGVSQNPRHKITKRGQNVTFRCDPISEHNRLYWYRQTLGQGPEFLTYFQNEAQLEKSRLLSDRFSAERPKGSFSTLEIQRTEQGDSAMYLCASSLGDRSNGYTFGSGTRLTVV.

This clone occurred once. V is TRBV5-1 and J is TRBJ2-7; TRBD2 aligns across 8 bases. The CDR3 length is 14 residues. The germline CDR1 and CDR2 sequences are SGHRS and YFSETQ. J lost 0 bases, V lost 2 bases, and 1 base had no gene match. CDR3 amino acids: CASSFGTSSYEQYF. The CDR3 DNA follows: TGCGCCAGCAGCTTCGGGACTAGCTCCTACGAGCAGTACTTC. Full variable domain (outside the CDR3, taken from reference TRBV5-1 and TRBJ2-7): KAGVTQTPRYLIKTRGQQVTLSCSPISGHRSVSWYQQTPGQGLQFLFEYFSETQRNKGNFPGRFSGRQFSNSRSEMNVSTLELGDSALYLCASSFGTSSYEQYFGPGTRLTVT.